Listed below are T cell receptor beta chains from one sample, sequenced in a study of blood T cell repertoires in COVID-19. The protocol was immunoSEQ multiplex PCR, while the TCRdb copy is restricted to in-frame clones and leaves out a portion. The repertoire holds approximately 210,000 clones, with 88% as singletons. The sample consisted of peripheral blood. These receptor sequences come from a man between 65 and 79 years old with acute or convalescent COVID-19. CDR3s include the opening cysteine and the closing phenylalanine or tryptophan. D genes are given only for firm matches. Clone sizes are given selectively: once, few, many, or a class where the clone is expanded.

clone_size j_call d_call v_call cdr3_nt cdr3_aa
NA TRBJ2-6 NA TRBV18 TGTGCCAGCTCACTTCCAGACTCTGGGGCCAACGTCCTGACTTTC CASSLPDSGANVLTF
few TRBJ1-1 NA TRBV5-1 TGCGCCAGCAGCCAGGACGGGAGGAACACTGAAGCTTTCTTT CASSQDGRNTEAFF
once TRBJ1-2 NA TRBV25-1 TGTGCCAGCAGTGAATTCGGCCAGGGTGGTGGTGGCTACACCTTC CASSEFGQGGGGYTF
NA TRBJ1-1 TRBD1 TRBV4-2 TGTGCCAGCAGCCAGGGGGACAGGGACGACACTGAAGCTTTCTTT CASSQGDRDDTEAFF
NA TRBJ1-6 TRBD1 TRBV7-2 TGTGCCAGCAGCTTTATCCGGGACAGGGATTCACCCCTCCACTTT CASSFIRDRDSPLHF
NA TRBJ2-2 TRBD2 TRBV20-1 TGCAGTGCTAGTACTAGCGGAAACACCGGGGAGCTGTTTTTT CSASTSGNTGELFF
NA TRBJ2-1 TRBD2 TRBV6-4 TGTGCCAGCTCCTGGACTAGCGATACCTACAATGAGCAGTTCTTC CASSWTSDTYNEQFF
NA TRBJ2-7 NA TRBV6-5 TGTGCCAGCGGGGGAGGCCATGGCTACGAGCAGTACTTC CASGGGHGYEQYF
NA TRBJ1-1 NA TRBV29-1 TGCAGCGTTGAACCGTCGAACACTGAAGCTTTCTTT CSVEPSNTEAFF
NA TRBJ2-7 TRBD1 TRBV27 TGTGCCAGCAGACATCCGGGACAGAGCTCCTACGAGCAGTACTTC CASRHPGQSSYEQYF
NA TRBJ1-4 TRBD1 TRBV5-1 TGCGCCAGCAGCTTGGCCGACAGGGGTAATGAAAAACTGTTTTTT CASSLADRGNEKLFF
NA TRBJ1-4 TRBD1 TRBV6-1 TGTGCCAGCAGCGAATGGACAGGGGCTGCAACTAATGAAAAACTGTTTTTT CASSEWTGAATNEKLFF
NA TRBJ2-3 TRBD2 TRBV28 TGTGCCAGCAGTTTATGGGCTAGCGGGAGGTCTACAGATACGCAGTATTTT CASSLWASGRSTDTQYF
NA TRBJ2-7 NA TRBV27 TGTGCCAGCAGCAAACCCGGGACACTTATTTACGAGCAGTACTTC CASSKPGTLIYEQYF
NA TRBJ1-2 NA TRBV6-5 TGTGCCAGCAGTTACTCAGCGGTCGGCAGGAACTATGGCTACACCTTC CASSYSAVGRNYGYTF
NA TRBJ1-2 TRBD1 TRBV4-1 TGCGCCAGCAGCCAATCCGGACAGGGTTATGGCTACACCTTC CASSQSGQGYGYTF
NA TRBJ2-2 NA TRBV19 TGTGCCAGTAGTATATCCGGGTCGAACACCGGGGAGCTGTTTTTT CASSISGSNTGELFF
NA TRBJ2-5 NA TRBV7-3 TGTGCCAGCAGCTTAGGTCAGAGGTCCGTCCAAGAGACCCAGTACTTC CASSLGQRSVQETQYF
NA TRBJ1-5 NA TRBV28 TGTGTCACTAATCAGGGGTATCAGCCCCAGCATTTT CVTNQGYQPQHF
NA TRBJ2-2 TRBD1 TRBV7-9 TGTGCCAGCAGCTTCCGGACAGGGGAGGCCGGGGAGCTGTTTTTT CASSFRTGEAGELFF
NA TRBJ1-2 NA TRBV12-3/TRBV12-4 TGTGCCAGCAGTACCCCAGGGTCTGGCTACACCTTC CASSTPGSGYTF
NA TRBJ1-1 NA TRBV5-6 TGTGCCAGCAGCTTGGCCAGAGGGTTGGGGACTGAAGCTTTCTTT CASSLARGLGTEAFF
NA TRBJ2-7 NA TRBV6-2/TRBV6-3 TGTGCCAGCAGTTATTCGAGTACTTCCTACGAGCAGTACTTC CASSYSSTSYEQYF
once TRBJ2-1 NA TRBV24-1 TGTGCCACCAGTGACCCTTCTAGCGAGAGCTACAATGAGCAGTTCTTC CATSDPSSESYNEQFF
NA TRBJ2-4 TRBD2 TRBV28 TGTGCCAGCAAGGGACTAGCGGCCAAAAACATTCAGTACTTC CASKGLAAKNIQYF
NA TRBJ1-1 TRBD1 TRBV19 TGTGCCAGTAGGACAGGGGGCCGGTTGAACACTGAAGCTTTCTTT CASRTGGRLNTEAFF
NA TRBJ2-1 TRBD2 TRBV3-1/TRBV3-2 TGTGCCAGCAGCCAAGGGACTAGCTTTAATGAGCAGTTCTTC CASSQGTSFNEQFF
few TRBJ1-6 NA TRBV9 TGTGCCAGCAGCGTAGCTCAGGGCTCACCCCTCCACTTT CASSVAQGSPLHF
NA TRBJ2-1 TRBD2 TRBV18 TGTGCCAGCTCACCGGGGACTAGCGGGAATTCCTACAATGAGCAGTTCTTC CASSPGTSGNSYNEQFF
few TRBJ2-3 TRBD1 TRBV30 TGTGCCTGGAGACGGGACAGGGTTAGCTCGGATACGCAGTATTTT CAWRRDRVSSDTQYF
NA TRBJ2-2 TRBD1 TRBV4-1 TGCGCCAGCAGCCAAGCCGCGGACAGGGGGAGGCGGGAGCTGTTTTTT CASSQAADRGRRELFF
NA TRBJ1-4 TRBD1 TRBV7-9 TGTGCCAGCAGTAACGCCGGGACAGGGAATGAAAAACTGTTTTTT CASSNAGTGNEKLFF
NA TRBJ2-1 TRBD2 TRBV19 TGTGCCAGTAGTATAGCCACTAGCGGGAGAGAGCAGTTCTTC CASSIATSGREQFF
NA TRBJ1-2 NA TRBV21-1 TGTGCCAGCCCCGGGGGGCGTAGGGCCTATGGCTACACCTTC CASPGGRRAYGYTF
few TRBJ1-2 NA TRBV5-4 TGTGCCAGCAGGAGAGGCGGGGTTCAAACGTATGGCTACACCTTC CASRRGGVQTYGYTF
NA TRBJ2-1 TRBD2 TRBV9 TGTGCCAGCAGCGAGGAGGTAGCGGGTCTCGAGCAGTTCTTC CASSEEVAGLEQFF
once TRBJ2-3 TRBD2 TRBV5-4 TGTGCCAGTTCACTAGCGGGAAGGCCGGATACGCAGTATTTT CASSLAGRPDTQYF
NA TRBJ2-7 TRBD1 TRBV29-1 TGCAGCGTTGTGAGGGTTACAGGGGGTAGGGAGCAGTACTTC CSVVRVTGGREQYF
NA TRBJ1-2 TRBD1 TRBV4-3 TGCGCCAGCAGCCAAGATCTAAGGGACAGGGGGCTCCTCTCCTTC CASSQDLRDRGLLSF
NA TRBJ1-2 TRBD1 TRBV7-2 TGTGCCAGCAGGACGACAGGGAGCTATGGCTACACCTTC CASRTTGSYGYTF
NA TRBJ2-1 TRBD2 TRBV7-8 TGTGCCAGCAGCTTAGTTCGAGGAGCGGGAAGCGAGCAGTTCTTC CASSLVRGAGSEQFF
once TRBJ1-3 NA TRBV5-1 TGCGCCAGCAGCTTGGGTGCAGGGGCTGGAAACACCATATATTTT CASSLGAGAGNTIYF
NA TRBJ2-1 NA TRBV28 TGTGCCAGCATCAACGGGCAGGGGTCATACAATGAGCAGTTCTTC CASINGQGSYNEQFF
NA TRBJ1-2 NA TRBV7-3 TGTGCCAGCAGCTTAAGTCAGGGGTTCTATGGCTACACCTTC CASSLSQGFYGYTF
NA TRBJ1-1 TRBD1 TRBV27 TGTGCCAGCAGCAGACAGGGGACCAACACTGAAGCTTTCTTT CASSRQGTNTEAFF
NA TRBJ1-5 TRBD1 TRBV28 TGTGCCAGCAGTCCGGGGACAGGGGGTGGTCAGCCCCAGCATTTT CASSPGTGGGQPQHF
NA TRBJ2-1 NA TRBV6-6 TGTGCCAGCAGTTACGGGCAGAGCTCCTACAATGAGCAGTTCTTC CASSYGQSSYNEQFF
many TRBJ2-3 TRBD1 TRBV27 TGTGCCAGCAGTTTAGACAGGGTGAGAGATACGCAGTATTTT CASSLDRVRDTQYF